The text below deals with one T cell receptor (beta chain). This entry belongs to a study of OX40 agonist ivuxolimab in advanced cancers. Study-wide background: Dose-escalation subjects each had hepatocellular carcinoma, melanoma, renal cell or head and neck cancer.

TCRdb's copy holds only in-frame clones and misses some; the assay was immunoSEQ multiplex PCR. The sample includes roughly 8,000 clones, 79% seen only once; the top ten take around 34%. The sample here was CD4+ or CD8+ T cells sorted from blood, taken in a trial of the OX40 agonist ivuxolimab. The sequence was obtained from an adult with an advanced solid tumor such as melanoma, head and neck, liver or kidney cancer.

CDR3 coding DNA: TGCGCCAGCAGCCATGTTGGGCCCTACGAGCAGTACTTC. Its protein is CASSHVGPYEQYF. V is TRBV4-1 and J is TRBJ2-7; D not resolved. The CDR3 consists of 13 residues. Germline V gene data show CDR1 as MGHRA and CDR2 as YSYEKL. Trimming shortened V by 3 bases and J by 2 bases, and 8 bases separated the two germline ends.